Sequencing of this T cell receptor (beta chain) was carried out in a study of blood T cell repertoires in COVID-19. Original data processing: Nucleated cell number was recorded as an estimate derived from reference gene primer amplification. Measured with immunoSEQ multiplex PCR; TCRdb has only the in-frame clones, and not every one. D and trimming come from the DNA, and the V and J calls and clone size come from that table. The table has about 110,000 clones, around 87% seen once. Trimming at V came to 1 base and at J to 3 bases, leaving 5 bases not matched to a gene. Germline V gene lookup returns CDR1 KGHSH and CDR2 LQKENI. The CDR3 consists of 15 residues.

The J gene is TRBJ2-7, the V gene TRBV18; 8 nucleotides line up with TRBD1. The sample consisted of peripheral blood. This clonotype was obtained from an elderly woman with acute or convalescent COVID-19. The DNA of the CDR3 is TGTGCCAGCTCACCACTCACCGGGACAGGCTACGAGCAGTACTTC. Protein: CASSPLTGTGYEQYF.